These T cell receptor beta chains were read from a single sample in a study of human T cells and chemical hapten exposure. Each CDR3 protein gets one entry after TCRdb re-called the RACE reads with MiXCR. The profile shows roughly 110,000 distinct CDR3 sequences, around 10% of them singletons. The specimen was whole blood, collected in connection with sensitization to the hapten diphenylcyclopropenone (DPC). The receptors were sampled from a woman aged 50 to 60 with alopecia areata. Some clones in this sample may be carry-over from other donors' samples. Each CDR3 is given with its conserved first and last residue. The size of a clone is reported for some rows only, either as once, few or many, or as a class for expanded clones.

V gene: TRBV7-9
clone size: few
CDR3 protein: CASSRSGSEAFF

V gene: TRBV7-9
clone size: many
CDR3 protein: CASTPGQGYNEQFF

V gene: TRBV6-6
clone size: many
CDR3 protein: CASSTGGTGHQPQHF

V gene: TRBV6-1
clone size: many
CDR3 protein: CASSEIQGLAEQYF

V gene: TRBV12-3/TRBV12-4
clone size: few
CDR3 protein: CASSTQGAGQPQHF

V gene: TRBV28
clone size: -
CDR3 protein: CASQTGRGTQYF

V gene: TRBV6-5
clone size: few
CDR3 protein: CASTINRARNTEAFF

V gene: TRBV7-9
clone size: -
CDR3 protein: CASLGTGQETQYF

V gene: TRBV29-1
clone size: many
CDR3 protein: CSVEDMAGRETQYF

V gene: TRBV7-6
clone size: -
CDR3 protein: CASSKFQGGQFF